Below, 11 T cell receptor beta chains from the same sample are listed, as sequenced in a study of shared clonotypes between healthy human individuals. Repertoires were generated with immunoSEQ multiplex PCR, while TCRdb's copy carries only in-frame clones and drops some. The table includes some 490,000 clones, approximately 78% detected once. Sequences were obtained from PBMCs. These receptors originate from a woman aged 40 to 49 in good health. Some clones in this sample may be carry-over from other donors' samples.

The chain links TRBV6-6 to TRBJ1-1, with a tentative D call TRBD1 (6 bases). Germline CDR1 and CDR2: MNHNY and SVGAGI (reference sequence). The V gene lost 6 bases and the J gene lost 1 base, with 18 bases spanning the gap. CDR3 length equals 16 residues. CDR3 in amino acids: CASSRTQGPQNTEAFF. DNA of the CDR3: TGTGCCAGCAGCCGTACTCAGGGGCCCCAGAACACTGAAGCTTTCTTT.

This clone was found once. V is TRBV28 and J is TRBJ1-2, with a weak D call TRBD1 (6 bases). Germline CDR1 is MDHEN and CDR2 is SYDVKM. The CDR3 length is 15 residues. Trimming stripped 2 bases from V and 6 bases from J, with 16 bases between. The CDR3 region is CASSLVDIGGDGYTF. DNA of the CDR3: TGTGCCAGCAGTTTAGTGGACATTGGGGGCGATGGCTACACCTTC.

A few counts support this clone. This chain uses TRBV19 with TRBJ2-1, with D unresolved. Germline lookup yields CDR1 LNHDA and CDR2 SQIVND (reference sequence). This CDR3 has 13 amino acids. Trimming took 3 bases from V and 8 from J, leaving 11 bases between them. CDR3: CASSITAGYEQFF. CDR3 coding DNA: TGTGCCAGTAGTATTACAGCAGGCTATGAGCAGTTCTTC.

CDR3 in amino acids: CASSTKTGRNEKLFF. The CDR3 coding sequence is TGTGCCAGCAGCACCAAGACGGGACGTAATGAAAAACTGTTTTTT. This chain links TRBV7-9 with TRBJ1-4; D perhaps matches TRBD1 (5 bases). The germline V gene encodes CDR1 SEHNR and CDR2 FQNEAQ (reference sequence). Between the trimmed V and J ends, which lost 5 bases and 4 bases, there was a span of 14 bases. This CDR3 is built from 15 residues. Full variable domain (missing parts from reference TRBV7-9 and TRBJ1-4): DTGVSQNPRHKITKRGQNVTFRCDPISEHNRLYWYRQTLGQGPEFLTYFQNEAQLEKSRLLSDRFSAERPKGSFSTLEIQRTEQGDSAMYLCASSTKTGRNEKLFFGSGTQLSVL.

The chain recombines TRBV10-2 with TRBJ2-7, with D unresolved. The germline V gene encodes CDR1 WSHSY and CDR2 SAAADI. The length of the CDR3 is 15 residues. The germline V and J ends were trimmed by 0 bases and 7 bases, with 16 bases remaining between them. Here the CDR3 DNA reads TGCGCCAGCAGTGAGTCACAAGGAAATTATGGGGAGCAGTACTTC. Its translation: CASSESQGNYGEQYF.

The chain carries TRBV5-1 and TRBJ2-1, with D unclear. V lost 4 bases, J lost 15 bases, and 14 bases lay in between. The CDR3 has 11 amino acids. CDR1 is SGHRS, CDR2 YFSETQ, per germline. CDR3 DNA sequence: TGCGCCAGCAGCCAGGACGTTTTGAGGTTCTTC. This translates into CASSQDVLRFF.

This chain joins TRBV6-6 and TRBJ2-1; possibly TRBD2 for D (5 bases). The V gene's germline CDR1 is MNHNY and CDR2 SVGAGI (reference sequence). The CDR3 consists of 14 residues. Trimming shortened V by 8 bases and J by 4 bases, and 15 bases separated the two germline ends. CDR3 sequence reads: CASRFQTGYNEQFF. As DNA, the CDR3 is TGTGCCAGCCGTTTCCAAACGGGGTACAATGAGCAGTTCTTC.

This clone was seen a single time. J is TRBJ2-7 and V is TRBV9; D remains unclear. CDR3 length: 14 residues. V was shortened by 0 bases and J by 2 bases, with 9 bases between the two germline ends. Looked up from germline, CDR1 is SGDLS and CDR2 is YYNGEE. Here the CDR3 DNA reads TGTGCCAGCAGCGTAGGACCTCCCCCCTACGAGCAGTACTTC. It encodes CASSVGPPPYEQYF.

This CDR3 reads CASSRAGQRAGELFF. DNA of the CDR3: TGTGCCAGCAGCCGCGCGGGACAGCGCGCCGGGGAGCTGTTTTTT. The V call is TRBV28, the J call TRBJ2-2; possibly TRBD1 for D (7 bases). Germline V gives CDR1 MDHEN, CDR2 SYDVKM. The CDR3 consists of 15 residues. Trimming took 6 bases from V and 6 from J, leaving 17 bases between them.

This rearrangement joins TRBV30 to TRBJ2-5; D is possibly TRBD1 (5 bases). The last part of the DNA fits TRBJ2-7 better; the J call may be wrong. The germline CDR1 and CDR2 sequences are GTSNPN and SVGIG (reference sequence). The CDR3 sequence is 13 residues long. CDR3 residues: CAWSTGTPYEQYF. CDR3 nucleotide sequence: TGTGCCTGGAGTACAGGTACCCCCTACGAGCAGTACTTC.

The rearrangement links TRBV4-2 to TRBJ2-7; TRBD1 agrees at 9 bases. CDR1 and CDR2 from the germline V gene are LGHNA and YNFKEQ. Unmatched junction bases numbered 7, after V lost 4 bases and J lost 6 bases. The CDR3 has 14 amino acids. CDR3 residues: CASSLRTGDGEQYF. CDR3 DNA: TGTGCCAGCAGCCTCAGGACAGGGGACGGCGAGCAGTACTTC.